A single sample gave rise to the 23 T cell receptor beta chains below, sequenced in a study of T cells in pancreatic ductal adenocarcinoma. The selected patients with pancreatic ductal adenocarcinoma had surgery but no neoadjuvant therapy. The table came from immunoSEQ multiplex PCR; TCRdb's copy has only in-frame clones and leaves some out. The sample holds 2,000 to 3,000 clones; roughly 74% are singletons and the top ten take roughly 14%. Sequenced material: pancreatic tumor tissue. These TCRs come from a human donor with pancreatic ductal adenocarcinoma.

V gene TRBV27 combines with J gene TRBJ2-4; D remains unclear. The CDR3 is 13 amino acids. V dropped 9 bases and J dropped 0 bases, with 9 bases sitting between them. The germline CDR1 and CDR2 sequences are MNHEY and SMNVEV (reference sequence). The CDR3 reads CARKALAKNIQYF. DNA of the CDR3: TGTGCCAGAAAGGCGCTAGCCAAAAACATTCAGTACTTC.

The V gene is TRBV23-1, the J gene TRBJ2-1, with 11 nucleotides matching TRBD2. TRBV23-1 has ORF status, its function being uncertain. This CDR3 contains 17 residues. Unmatched junction bases numbered 12, after V lost 3 bases and J lost 8 bases. CDR3 in amino acids: CASSQAGLAGGEYEQFF. For the CDR3, the DNA is TGCGCCAGCAGTCAGGCAGGCCTAGCGGGAGGTGAGTATGAGCAGTTCTTC.

The J gene is TRBJ2-2, the V gene TRBV5-1; TRBD2 aligns across 9 bases. The CDR3 loop spans 20 amino acids. Germline V CDR1 and CDR2: SGHRS, YFSETQ. Trimming took 3 bases from V and 7 from J; bases not matched to a gene: 22. The DNA of the CDR3 is TGCGCCAGCAGCTCGGGCCTTCCATTGGTGGGACTAGCAACCGGCGGGGAGCTGTTTTTT. Translated, it gives CASSSGLPLVGLATGGELFF.

This rearrangement joins TRBV6-9 to TRBJ2-1; 13 bases agree with TRBD2. J gave up 6 bases and V 3 bases, and 2 bases lay outside the gene matches. Germline V CDR1 and CDR2: MNHGY, SVAAGI. This CDR3 is 15 amino acids long. CDR3 sequence (DNA): TGTGCCAGCAGTTACTGGACTAGCGGGAGCAATGAGCAGTTCTTC. Translating it yields CASSYWTSGSNEQFF.

This rearrangement joins TRBV7-8 to TRBJ1-5, with D uncertain. The CDR3 has 12 residues. Germline loops: CDR1 SGHVS, CDR2 FQNEAQ. Deletions cut 5 bases from V and 7 bases from J, with 9 bases between. In DNA form, the CDR3 reads TGTGCCAGCAGCCCGCCGGGCCAGCCCCAGCATTTT. Its protein product is CASSPPGQPQHF.

A few counts support this clone. This chain uses TRBV7-9 with TRBJ1-2; TRBD1 agrees at 7 bases. The CDR3 is 13 amino acids. Unmatched junction bases numbered 8, after V lost 5 bases and J lost 8 bases. Germline CDR1 and CDR2: SEHNR and FQNEAQ (reference sequence). The CDR3 DNA reads TGTGCCAGCAGCGATACAGGGGTTGGCGGCTACACCTTC. Its translation: CASSDTGVGGYTF.

V and J are TRBV2 and TRBJ2-3, with D maybe TRBD1 (6 bases). The CDR3 covers 15 residues. V was trimmed by 6 bases and J by 0 bases, leaving 13 bases between them. Germline lookup yields CDR1 SNHLY and CDR2 FYNNEI. DNA of the CDR3: TGTGCCAGCAGAATCAGGACAGTTAGCACAGATACGCAGTATTTT. It specifies CASRIRTVSTDTQYF.

CDR3 sequence (DNA): TGTGCCAGCAGCGTTGGGACAGGGACCTACGAGCAGTACTTC. Its translation: CASSVGTGTYEQYF. V gene TRBV5-4 combines with J gene TRBJ2-7, with TRBD1 matching over 9 bases. Germline lookup yields CDR1 SGHNT and CDR2 YYREEE (reference sequence). J lost 2 bases, V lost 4 bases, and 4 bases had no gene match. The CDR3 extends over 14 amino acids.

This chain links TRBV4-3 with TRBJ2-5, with D possibly being TRBD2 (5 bases). The CDR3 is 13 amino acids. Trimming took 4 bases from V and 5 from J, leaving 11 bases between them. The germline V gene has CDR1 LGHNA and CDR2 YSLEER. The CDR3 sequence: CASSPGLEETQYF. CDR3 DNA sequence: TGCGCCAGCAGCCCCGGACTTGAGGAGACCCAGTACTTC.

V is TRBV10-3 and J is TRBJ2-1; 7 nucleotides match TRBD1. CDR1 is ENHRY and CDR2 is SYGVKD in the germline V gene. The CDR3 runs to 17 residues. V shed 4 bases, J shed 6 bases, and the junction held 15 bases outside the gene matches. Here the CDR3 DNA reads TGTGCCATCAGTGCAAGGACCGGGACAGAGCTTTTCAATGAGCAGTTCTTC. Its translation is CAISARTGTELFNEQFF.

V is TRBV7-3 and J is TRBJ2-7, with D possibly being TRBD1 (6 bases). V was clipped by 7 bases and J by 3 bases, with 31 bases between them. This CDR3 spans 19 amino acids. From germline, CDR1 is SGHTA and CDR2 FQGTGA. The chain's CDR3 is CASITGFLTGTHSIYEQYF. The CDR3 coding sequence is TGTGCCAGCATCACCGGATTCTTAACCGGGACACATTCGATCTACGAGCAGTACTTC.

This clone was detected a few times. The gene calls are TRBV7-3 and TRBJ2-1; D unresolved. Germline assignment: CDR1 SGHTA and CDR2 FQGTGA. V lost 2 bases, J lost 7 bases, and 9 bases lay in between. The CDR3 is made up of 13 amino acids. The CDR3 sequence: CASSLFADNEQFF. DNA of the CDR3: TGTGCCAGCAGCTTATTTGCCGATAATGAGCAGTTCTTC.

CDR3 loop: CASTDGTHSYEQYF. CDR3 DNA sequence: TGTGCCAGCACCGACGGGACACACTCCTACGAGCAGTACTTC. This chain connects TRBV7-9 to TRBJ2-7, with D perhaps TRBD1 (6 bases). CDR3 length: 14 amino acids. Looked up from germline, CDR1 is SEHNR and CDR2 is FQNEAQ (reference sequence). V was trimmed by 7 bases and J by 0 bases, leaving 13 bases between them.

The chain is built from TRBV29-1 and TRBJ2-1; D tentatively fits TRBD1 or TRBD2 (7 bases each). This CDR3 region has 18 residues. The germline V gene encodes CDR1 SQVTM and CDR2 ANQGSEA. V lost 7 bases and J 8 bases, leaving 33 bases between the germline ends. This CDR3 reads CSARGWKEGALAIDEQFF. In nucleotides, the CDR3 is TGCAGCGCCCGGGGATGGAAGGAGGGGGCACTAGCGATCGATGAGCAGTTCTTC.

The rearrangement links TRBV9 to TRBJ2-5, with D tentatively TRBD1 or TRBD2 (5 bases each). Germline lookup yields CDR1 SGDLS and CDR2 YYNGEE. V was clipped by 0 bases and J by 1 base, with 10 bases between them. The CDR3 consists of 15 residues. Here the CDR3 reads CASSVEQGPQETQYF. DNA of the CDR3: TGTGCCAGCAGCGTAGAGCAGGGACCCCAAGAGACCCAGTACTTC.

The chain has TRBV10-3 and TRBJ1-4; D gene ambiguous. Trimming took off 8 bases at V and 2 bases at J, with 6 bases between the two ends. This CDR3 contains 12 residues. The germline gives CDR1 ENHRY, CDR2 SYGVKD. As DNA, the CDR3 is TGTGCCATCGGAGTTACTAATGAAAAACTGTTTTTT. It translates to CAIGVTNEKLFF.

The rearrangement uses TRBV5-1 and TRBJ2-2; D is unclear. Per germline, CDR1 SGHRS and CDR2 YFSETQ. The CDR3 is 14 amino acids. Deletions cut 3 bases from V and 3 bases from J, with 9 bases between. CDR3 DNA: TGCGCCAGCAGCTCCCTCCGTGACACCGGGGAGCTGTTTTTT. Protein: CASSSLRDTGELFF.

The chain joins TRBV7-6 to TRBJ2-2, with a weak D call TRBD1 (5 bases). The CDR3 contains 14 residues. V lost 7 bases to trimming and J lost 6 bases, with 15 bases between them. Germline CDR1 reads SGHVS; CDR2 reads FNYEAQ. For the CDR3, the DNA is TGTGCCAGCAAAAGGGGCAGGGAAGCCGGGGAGCTGTTTTTT. This encodes CASKRGREAGELFF.

The chain recombines TRBV6-1 with TRBJ2-5, with D maybe TRBD2 (6 bases). CDR3 length: 14 amino acids. Trimming stripped 6 bases from V and 0 bases from J, with 11 bases between. Germline V gives CDR1 MNHNS, CDR2 SASEGT. The DNA of the CDR3 is TGTGCCAGCAGGCTAGCGTTGTACCAAGAGACCCAGTACTTC. Protein: CASRLALYQETQYF.

By sample fraction, this clone is large (0.1 to 1%). The V call is TRBV19, the J call TRBJ2-1; no definite D call. Germline V gene sequence: CDR1 LNHDA, CDR2 SQIVND (reference sequence). The CDR3 consists of 16 residues. V was pared by 6 bases and J by 0 bases, with 15 bases between. CDR3 protein: CASRLQLGSSYNEQFF. The CDR3 DNA reads TGTGCCAGTAGACTACAGCTGGGAAGCTCCTACAATGAGCAGTTCTTC.

The V and J genes are TRBV6-5 and TRBJ1-5, with a tentative D call TRBD1 (5 bases). CDR1 MNHEY and CDR2 SVGAGI come from the germline V gene. The CDR3 totals 15 residues. V was pared by 0 bases and J by 5 bases, with 11 bases between. For the CDR3, the DNA is TGTGCCAGCAGTTACTCGGTCTTGGGGGATCAGCCCCAGCATTTT. Translation gives CASSYSVLGDQPQHF.

This sequence joins TRBV15 and TRBJ2-3; 7 nucleotides line up with TRBD2. This CDR3 spans 15 amino acids. CDR1 is LNHNV and CDR2 is YYDKDF in the germline V gene (reference sequence). V was pared by 4 bases and J by 2 bases, with 6 bases of the junction left unmatched. The DNA of the CDR3 is TGTGCCACCAGCACATTCGGGACTACCACAGATACGCAGTATTTT. Translated, it gives CATSTFGTTTDTQYF.

The sample holds one count of this clone. The V call is TRBV9, the J call TRBJ2-1, with D tentatively TRBD1 (5 bases). The CDR3 is made up of 15 amino acids. Deletions cut 7 bases from V and 0 bases from J, with 14 bases between. Germline assignment: CDR1 SGDLS and CDR2 YYNGEE. CDR3 in DNA: TGTGCCAGCCAGCAGGGCTACTCCTCCTACAATGAGCAGTTCTTC. This translates into CASQQGYSSYNEQFF.